The T cell receptor beta chain under discussion was sequenced for a study of T cell responses to AZD1222 COVID-19 vaccine. Remarks on this clone: As yet, its antigen is unknown.

Clones were read by immunoSEQ multiplex PCR, and TCRdb kept only the in-frame ones, dropping some. Of 83,000 or so clones in the sample, 86% were seen once. Whole-study results and caveats: The study reported that nearly half of spike-specific TCRs target unmutated variant regions. White British ancestry dominated among donors, who included more females, and clonal diversity was possibly underestimated.

This clonotype was obtained from an adult in good health. Sequences were derived from peripheral blood, sampled on day 0 of AZD1222 vaccination.

CDR3 region: CASRTQGGTEAFF. CDR3 bases: TGCGCCAGCAGGACGCAGGGGGGCACTGAAGCTTTCTTT. This chain joins TRBV5-1 and TRBJ1-1; 7 nucleotides align to TRBD1. Germline lookup yields CDR1 SGHRS and CDR2 YFSETQ. The V gene end was trimmed by 5 bases and the J gene end by 4 bases; junction bases not matched to a gene: 5. There are 13 residues in the CDR3.